A single sample is the source of the 31 T cell receptor beta chains below, sequenced in a study of blood T cells in healthy people across ages. It was with a sample-barcoded 5' primer and a J-beta primer mix that a second PCR of roughly 7 to 12 cycles was run. TCRdb re-called the 5' RACE reads with MiXCR, one entry per CDR3 protein. The table lists around 1,600,000 distinct CDR3 sequences, 42% of them singletons, with roughly 3.7% in the top ten. The sample was blood. The receptor source for this set is a woman between 18 and 30 years old in good health.

V gene TRBV25-1 combines with J gene TRBJ2-2, with 8 bases aligning to TRBD1. The CDR3 is made up of 17 amino acids. The V gene's germline CDR1 is MGHDK and CDR2 SYGVNS. V was clipped by 4 bases and J by 5 bases; unmatched bases: 12. The DNA of the CDR3 is TGTGCCAGCAGTGTGATAGGGCAGGGGGCTAAAACCGGGGAGCTGTTTTTT. Its protein is CASSVIGQGAKTGELFF. The complete variable domain, with remaining parts taken from reference TRBV25-1 and TRBJ2-2, reads EADIYQTPRYLVIGTGKKITLECSQTMGHDKMYWYQQDPGMELHLIHYSYGVNSTEKGDLSSESTVSRIRTEHFPLTLESARPSHTSQYLCASSVIGQGAKTGELFFGEGSRLTVL.

This clonotype was counted a few times. This chain links TRBV28 with TRBJ2-7, with a possible D match to TRBD1 (5 bases). Trimming shortened V by 8 bases and J by 3 bases, and 11 bases separated the two germline ends. Germline-derived CDR1 and CDR2 are MDHEN and SYDVKM. CDR3 length: 12 amino acids. CDR3 DNA sequence: TGTGCCAGCTCGGACACGTACTACGAGCAGTACTTC. Its translation: CASSDTYYEQYF.

The CDR3 DNA reads as TGTGCCAGCAGTCACGACAGAGGACATTCACCCCTCCACTTT. Protein product: CASSHDRGHSPLHF. The rearrangement links TRBV5-4 to TRBJ1-6; tentatively, D is TRBD1 (5 bases). Germline V gene lookup returns CDR1 SGHNT and CDR2 YYREEE (reference sequence). V was pared by 5 bases and J by 8 bases, with 14 bases between. The CDR3 has 14 amino acids.

The rearrangement links TRBV6-5 to TRBJ1-2; maybe TRBD1 (5 bases). The CDR3 consists of 16 residues. The V end lost 5 bases, the J end lost 4 bases, and 20 bases lay between the germline ends. Germline V gene sequence: CDR1 MNHEY, CDR2 SVGAGI. This chain's CDR3 is CASSPRSFDSPYGYTF. The CDR3 nucleotides are TGTGCCAGCAGTCCTCGCTCGTTCGACAGCCCCTATGGCTACACCTTC.

The chain recombines TRBV6-6 with TRBJ1-4, with no clear D. This CDR3 comprises 13 residues. CDR1 and CDR2 from the germline V gene are MNHNY and SVGAGI (reference sequence). V was pared by 3 bases and J by 8 bases, with 10 bases between. Written as DNA, the CDR3 is TGTGCCAGCAGTTATGCTACTGGGGAAAAACTGTTTTTT. Protein: CASSYATGEKLFF.

The J gene is TRBJ2-5, the V gene TRBV28, with 11 bases fitting TRBD2. V was pared by 6 bases and J by 2 bases, with 5 bases of the junction left unmatched. This CDR3 comprises 15 residues. CDR1 and CDR2 from the germline V gene are MDHEN and SYDVKM. The CDR3 loop reads CASRLAGVGQETQYF. The CDR3 region has the DNA TGTGCCAGCAGACTAGCGGGAGTAGGTCAAGAGACCCAGTACTTC.

This clonotype showed up just a few times. The chain has TRBV29-1 and TRBJ1-2, with D uncertain. Germline lookup yields CDR1 SQVTM and CDR2 ANQGSEA. The CDR3 is made up of 12 amino acids. Trimming cost V 4 bases and J 4 bases, with 10 bases left between them. CDR3 in DNA: TGCAGCGTTGTTTTCGGCTCCTATGGCTACACCTTC. It yields the protein CSVVFGSYGYTF.

This chain connects TRBV4-3 to TRBJ2-1; TRBD1 aligns across 7 bases. Germline CDR1 reads LGHNA; CDR2 reads YSLEER. V gave up 0 bases and J gave up 6 bases; unmatched junction bases: 11. This CDR3 comprises 17 residues. DNA for the CDR3: TGCGCCAGCAGCCAAGAGATCACAGGGGCGGTTAGCAATGAGCAGTTCTTC. Translating gives CASSQEITGAVSNEQFF.

The V call is TRBV20-1, the J call TRBJ2-1, with 11 bases matching TRBD2. V shed 3 bases, J shed 8 bases, and the junction held 6 bases outside the gene matches. The CDR3 contains 14 residues. Germline V gene data show CDR1 as DFQATT and CDR2 as SNEGSKA (reference sequence). This chain's CDR3 is CSARGTSGEYEQFF. CDR3 coding DNA: TGCAGTGCTAGGGGGACTAGCGGCGAGTATGAGCAGTTCTTC.

Notes on this clonotype: A clone one base away is much larger, so this may be a read error. The chain combines TRBV20-1 with TRBJ2-5, with D perhaps matching TRBD1 or TRBD2 (6 bases each). Germline CDR1 is DFQATT and CDR2 is SNEGSKA (reference sequence). V was trimmed by 6 bases and J by 11 bases, leaving 19 bases between them. The CDR3 is made up of 12 amino acids. The CDR3: CSAPSGAGEQYF. CDR3 coding DNA: TGCAGTGCGCCTTCGGGGGCCGGGGAGCAGTACTTC.

The J gene is TRBJ2-1, the V gene TRBV7-2; 7 positions match TRBD2. V shed 5 bases, J shed 6 bases, and the junction held 16 bases outside the gene matches. The CDR3 length is 17 residues. The germline V gene has CDR1 SGHTA and CDR2 FQGNSA. CDR3 DNA sequence: TGTGCCAGCAGCCTCTTCCCGGGACGAGCGGGGCCCAATGAGCAGTTCTTC. Amino acid sequence: CASSLFPGRAGPNEQFF.

This clonotype was counted at least ten times. This chain uses TRBV20-1 with TRBJ2-1; 12 bases map to TRBD2. Germline CDR1 reads DFQATT; CDR2 reads SNEGSKA (reference sequence). The CDR3 is 14 amino acids. With V trimmed by 2 bases and J by 4 bases, 0 bases remained unmatched. CDR3 residues: CSARLAGGYNEQFF. The CDR3 region has the DNA TGCAGTGCTAGACTAGCGGGAGGGTACAATGAGCAGTTCTTC.

This chain joins TRBV10-3 and TRBJ1-1; 10 nucleotides align to TRBD1. Trimming cost V 2 bases and J 6 bases; bases outside gene matches: 3. The CDR3 has 14 residues. Germline CDR1 reads ENHRY; CDR2 reads SYGVKD. This CDR3 is CAISERDRGPEAFF. DNA of the CDR3: TGTGCCATCAGTGAGCGGGACAGGGGTCCTGAAGCTTTCTTT.

As to this clonotype: One junction end disagrees with the germline gene, perhaps due to a read error. The chain joins TRBV14 to TRBJ2-7; D may match TRBD1 or TRBD2 (5 bases each). The J call may not be correct, given that the DNA end is closer to TRBJ2-5. This CDR3 region has 15 residues. Germline values: CDR1 SGHDN, CDR2 FVKESK. CDR3 sequence: CASSLGAWGSETQYF. The DNA for the CDR3 is TGCGCCAGCAGCCTCGGGGCCTGGGGGTCAGAGACCCAGTACTTC.

The rearrangement uses TRBV5-1 and TRBJ2-3; 11 bases fit TRBD2. This CDR3 has 15 amino acids. V shed 0 bases and J 6 bases; nucleotides not matched to a gene: 3. Germline V gives CDR1 SGHRS, CDR2 YFSETQ. Written as DNA, the CDR3 is TGCGCCAGCAGCTTGGTACTAGCGGGGGAGGATACGCAGTATTTT. Its translation is CASSLVLAGEDTQYF.

The chain combines TRBV21-1 with TRBJ1-4; the table assigns TRBD1, which was not confirmed against the DNA. TRBV21-1 is designated a pseudogene. The CDR3 is 21 amino acids. CDR3 nucleotide sequence: TGTGCCAGCAGCAAAGGACCATTAGGGGGACACTCACCAATGATAGATGAAAAACTGTTTTTT. Translation gives CASSKGPLGGHSPMIDEKLFF.

The genes are TRBV29-1 and TRBJ2-5; D unresolved. In germline, CDR1 is SQVTM, CDR2 ANQGSEA. V was shortened by 4 bases and J by 1 base, with 10 bases between the two germline ends. The CDR3 is made up of 13 amino acids. CDR3 residues: CSVARLGQETQYF. CDR3 DNA sequence: TGCAGCGTTGCGCGTTTGGGCCAAGAGACCCAGTACTTC.

The table lists this clonotype with a count of one. The chain recombines TRBV7-2 with TRBJ2-7; no definite D call. The germline CDR1 and CDR2 sequences are SGHTA and FQGNSA. Trimming shortened V by 4 bases and J by 0 bases, and 22 bases separated the two germline ends. The length of the CDR3 is 18 residues. CDR3 DNA sequence: TGTGCCAGCAGCTCTGGACCGCTCGAACGTCCTAGCTCCTACGAGCAGTACTTC. Amino acids: CASSSGPLERPSSYEQYF.

This clonotype occurred many times. DNA for the CDR3: TGTGCCATCTCACGACAGGGTGAAGAGACCCAGTACTTC. As protein: CAISRQGEETQYF. The chain couples TRBV10-3 to TRBJ2-5; 7 bases map to TRBD1. The CDR3 has 13 amino acids. After removal of 8 bases from V and 3 bases from J, the junction contained 6 bases not matched to a gene. Per germline, CDR1 ENHRY and CDR2 SYGVKD.

The rearrangement joins TRBV20-1 to TRBJ1-4; TRBD1 matches 8 bases. The CDR3 is made up of 16 amino acids. The trim removed 8 bases at V and 6 bases at J, leaving 17 bases unmatched. Germline loops: CDR1 DFQATT, CDR2 SNEGSKA (reference sequence). The CDR3: CSLYPITRGRDEKLFF. The DNA of the CDR3 is TGCAGTCTTTATCCTATAACCAGGGGGCGCGATGAAAAACTGTTTTTT.

This clonotype was observed a few times. V usage is TRBV7-2 and J usage is TRBJ1-2; the D is unclear. This CDR3 is built from 12 residues. In germline, CDR1 is SGHTA, CDR2 FQGNSA. V dropped 4 bases and J dropped 8 bases, with 11 bases sitting between them. CDR3 residues: CASSSRTGGYTF. CDR3 bases: TGTGCCAGCAGCTCTAGGACGGGCGGCTACACCTTC.

V usage is TRBV5-1 and J usage is TRBJ1-1; D not certain. The CDR3 spans 15 residues. CDR1 SGHRS and CDR2 YFSETQ come from the germline V gene. Trimming shortened V by 6 bases and J by 3 bases, and 18 bases separated the two germline ends. CDR3 region: CASNSNSVADTEAFF. DNA of the CDR3: TGCGCCAGCAACTCGAACTCGGTGGCGGACACTGAAGCTTTCTTT.

The genes are TRBV20-1 and TRBJ1-1, with 7 bases fitting TRBD1. This CDR3 is built from 15 residues. V lost 3 bases to trimming and J lost 2 bases; unmatched junction nucleotides: 9. Germline V lookup: CDR1 DFQATT, CDR2 SNEGSKA (reference sequence). CDR3 nucleotides: TGCAGTGCTAGGGGGGACAGAGGGATAAACACTGAAGCTTTCTTT. As protein: CSARGDRGINTEAFF.

In its sample, this clonotype was seen once. The chain employs TRBV4-1 and TRBJ2-1; TRBD2 matches 10 bases. V lost 0 bases to trimming and J lost 8 bases; unmatched junction nucleotides: 7. CDR1 and CDR2 (germline): MGHRA, YSYEKL. This CDR3 region has 16 residues. DNA of the CDR3: TGCGCCAGCAGCCAAGAGGGAGCGGGGGGGCAGGATGAGCAGTTCTTC. Its translation: CASSQEGAGGQDEQFF.

This clonotype was counted only a few times. The genes are TRBV12-3 or TRBV12-4 and TRBJ2-3; possibly TRBD1 or TRBD2 for D (5 bases each). The CDR3 runs 13 residues. The ends were cut back, 6 bases at V and 5 bases at J, with 12 bases in the middle. CDR3 DNA sequence: TGTGCCAGCAGGGGGGACGTAAAAGATACGCAGTATTTT. This codes for CASRGDVKDTQYF.

The rearrangement uses TRBV11-2 and TRBJ2-3, with 7 bases fitting TRBD2. Germline lookup yields CDR1 SGHAT and CDR2 FQNNGV. This CDR3 is built from 16 residues. V was clipped by 4 bases and J by 3 bases; unmatched bases: 10. The CDR3 region has the DNA TGTGCCAGCAGCTCAAGCGGCTGGGGAGGGACAGATACGCAGTATTTT. Its protein is CASSSSGWGGTDTQYF.

The chain carries TRBV29-1 and TRBJ2-1; 8 bases are a match to TRBD2. Trimming took 3 bases from V and 4 from J; bases not matched to a gene: 8. Germline lookup yields CDR1 SQVTM and CDR2 ANQGSEA. The CDR3 extends over 15 amino acids. This CDR3 is CSVDLPGGTYNEQFF. The CDR3, as DNA: TGCAGCGTTGATCTGCCGGGGGGGACTTACAATGAGCAGTTCTTC.

This clonotype was counted a few times. The genes are TRBV20-1 and TRBJ2-1, with D possibly being TRBD1 or TRBD2 (5 bases each). Germline V CDR1 and CDR2: DFQATT, SNEGSKA (reference sequence). The CDR3 covers 15 residues. V was trimmed by 0 bases and J by 7 bases, leaving 16 bases between them. CDR3 sequence (DNA): TGCAGTGCTAGAGATTTGTCCGCAGGGACGAATGAGCAGTTCTTC. Protein: CSARDLSAGTNEQFF.

CDR3 region: CASSLYGINEQFF. Written as DNA, the CDR3 is TGTGCCAGCAGCTTATATGGGATCAATGAGCAGTTCTTC. The V and J genes are TRBV7-9 and TRBJ2-1; the D is unclear. Germline V lookup: CDR1 SEHNR, CDR2 FQNEAQ (reference sequence). Between the trimmed V and J ends, which lost 2 bases and 6 bases, there was a span of 8 bases. The CDR3 is made up of 13 amino acids.

The J gene is TRBJ2-7, the V gene TRBV6-5; TRBD1 or TRBD2 may be the D gene (6 bases each). From germline, CDR1 is MNHEY and CDR2 SVGAGI. Trimming stripped 2 bases from V and 2 bases from J, with 19 bases between. CDR3 length: 17 residues. The CDR3 loop reads CASSYLGSGGLTYEQYF. The CDR3 coding sequence is TGTGCCAGCAGTTACCTGGGGTCCGGGGGCCTTACCTACGAGCAGTACTTC.

The chain couples TRBV18 to TRBJ2-7, with TRBD2 matching over 7 bases. Germline V CDR1 and CDR2: KGHSH, LQKENI. This CDR3 comprises 16 residues. With 0 bases clipped from V and 1 base from J, the junction kept 6 bases outside the gene matches. CDR3 residues: CASSPPRGEGSYEQYF. CDR3 in DNA: TGTGCCAGCTCACCACCGCGAGGGGAGGGTTCCTACGAGCAGTACTTC.